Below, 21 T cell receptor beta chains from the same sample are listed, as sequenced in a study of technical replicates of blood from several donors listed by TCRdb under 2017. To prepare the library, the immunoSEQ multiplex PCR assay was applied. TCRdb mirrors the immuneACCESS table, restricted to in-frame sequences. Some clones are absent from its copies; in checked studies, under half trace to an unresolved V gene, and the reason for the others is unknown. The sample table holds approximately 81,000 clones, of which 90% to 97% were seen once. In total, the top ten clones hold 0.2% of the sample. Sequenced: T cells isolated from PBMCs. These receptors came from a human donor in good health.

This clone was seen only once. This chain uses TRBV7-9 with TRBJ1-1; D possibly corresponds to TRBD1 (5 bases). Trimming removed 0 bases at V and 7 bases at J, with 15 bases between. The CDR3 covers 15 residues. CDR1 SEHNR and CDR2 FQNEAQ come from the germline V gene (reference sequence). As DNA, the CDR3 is TGTGCCAGCAGCTTAGCGTATGGGGCCAGAATTGAAGCTTTCTTT. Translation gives CASSLAYGARIEAFF.

CDR3 sequence (DNA): TGTGCCAGCAGTGCCCAGTATTTTCTAGACGGGGAGCTGTTTTTT. This gives the protein CASSAQYFLDGELFF. The genes are TRBV2 and TRBJ2-2; the D is unclear. This CDR3 has 15 residues. From germline, CDR1 is SNHLY and CDR2 FYNNEI. Trimming shortened V by 4 bases and J by 7 bases, and 16 bases separated the two germline ends. The full variable domain, in which reference TRBV2 and TRBJ2-2 provide the parts outside the CDR3, is EPEVTQTPSHQVTQMGQEVILRCVPISNHLYFYWYRQILGQKVEFLVSFYNNEISEKSEIFDDQFSVERPDGSNFTLKIRSTKLEDSAMYFCASSAQYFLDGELFFGEGSRLTVL.

This CDR3 reads CASSWGTSRGDTQYF. The CDR3 coding sequence is TGTGCCAGCAGTTGGGGGACTAGTAGGGGAGATACGCAGTATTTT. The chain has TRBV28 and TRBJ2-3; 8 bases line up with TRBD2. Germline V gives CDR1 MDHEN, CDR2 SYDVKM. CDR3 length equals 15 residues. With V trimmed by 4 bases and J by 5 bases, 8 bases remained unmatched.

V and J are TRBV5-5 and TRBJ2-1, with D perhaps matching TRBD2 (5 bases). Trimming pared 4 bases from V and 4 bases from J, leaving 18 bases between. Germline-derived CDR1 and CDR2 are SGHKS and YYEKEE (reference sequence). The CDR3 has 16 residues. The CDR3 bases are TGTGCCAGCAGCAGGGATCGGGGATCGGGGTACAATGAGCAGTTCTTC. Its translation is CASSRDRGSGYNEQFF. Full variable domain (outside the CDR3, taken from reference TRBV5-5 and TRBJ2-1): DAGVTQSPTHLIKTRGQQVTLRCSPISGHKSVSWYQQVLGQGPQFIFQYYEKEERGRGNFPDRFSARQFPNYSSELNVNALLLGDSALYLCASSRDRGSGYNEQFFGPGTRLTVL.

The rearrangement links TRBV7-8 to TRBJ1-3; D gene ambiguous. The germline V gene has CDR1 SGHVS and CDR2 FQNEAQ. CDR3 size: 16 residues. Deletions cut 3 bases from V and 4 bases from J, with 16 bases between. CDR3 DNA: TGTGCCAGCAGCTTCGACCGAAAGGCGGGGGGAAACACCATATATTTT. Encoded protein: CASSFDRKAGGNTIYF.

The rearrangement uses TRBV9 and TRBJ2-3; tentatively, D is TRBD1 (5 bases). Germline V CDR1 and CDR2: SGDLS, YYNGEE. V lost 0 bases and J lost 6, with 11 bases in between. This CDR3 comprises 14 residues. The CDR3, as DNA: TGTGCCAGCAGCGTAGTTCAGGGAATGGATACGCAGTATTTT. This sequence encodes CASSVVQGMDTQYF.

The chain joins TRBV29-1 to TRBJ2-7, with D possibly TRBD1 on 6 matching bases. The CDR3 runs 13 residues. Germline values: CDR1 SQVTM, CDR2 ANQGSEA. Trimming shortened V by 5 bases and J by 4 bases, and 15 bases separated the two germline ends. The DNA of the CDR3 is TGCAGCGTTCTAATTCGGGACACTTACGAGCAGTACTTC. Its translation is CSVLIRDTYEQYF.

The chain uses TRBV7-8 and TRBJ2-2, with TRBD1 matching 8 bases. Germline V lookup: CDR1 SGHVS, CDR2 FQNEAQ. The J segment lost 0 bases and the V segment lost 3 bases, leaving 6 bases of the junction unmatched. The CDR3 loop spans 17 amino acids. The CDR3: CASSFPGQETNTGELFF. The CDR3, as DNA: TGTGCCAGCAGCTTCCCGGGACAGGAAACGAACACCGGGGAGCTGTTTTTT.

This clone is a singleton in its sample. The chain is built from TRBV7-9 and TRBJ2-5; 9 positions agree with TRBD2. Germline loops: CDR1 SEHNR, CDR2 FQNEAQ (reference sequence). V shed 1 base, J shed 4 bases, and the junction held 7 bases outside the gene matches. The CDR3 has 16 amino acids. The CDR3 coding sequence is TGTGCCAGCAGCTTAGGCTCTAGCGGGACGGCAGAGACCCAGTACTTC. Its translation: CASSLGSSGTAETQYF.

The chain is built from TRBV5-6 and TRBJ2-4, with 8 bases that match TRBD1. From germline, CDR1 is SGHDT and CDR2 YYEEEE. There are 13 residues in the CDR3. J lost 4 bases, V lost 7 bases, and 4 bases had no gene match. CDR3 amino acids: CASFRQGKNIQYF. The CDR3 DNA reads TGTGCCAGCTTTCGACAGGGGAAAAACATTCAGTACTTC.

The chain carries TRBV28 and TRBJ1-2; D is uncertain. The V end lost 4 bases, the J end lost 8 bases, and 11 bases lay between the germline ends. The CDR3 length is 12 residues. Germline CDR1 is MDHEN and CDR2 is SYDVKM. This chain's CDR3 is CASSWGTGGYTF. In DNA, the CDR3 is TGTGCCAGCAGTTGGGGAACGGGGGGCTACACCTTC.

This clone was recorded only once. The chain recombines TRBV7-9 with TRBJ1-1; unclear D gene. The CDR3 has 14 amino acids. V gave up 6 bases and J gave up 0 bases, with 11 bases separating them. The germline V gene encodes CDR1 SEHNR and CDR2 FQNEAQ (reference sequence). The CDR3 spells CASSSLVMNTEAFF. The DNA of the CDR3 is TGTGCCAGCAGTTCACTCGTGATGAACACTGAAGCTTTCTTT. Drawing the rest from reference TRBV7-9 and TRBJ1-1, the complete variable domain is DTGVSQNPRHKITKRGQNVTFRCDPISEHNRLYWYRQTLGQGPEFLTYFQNEAQLEKSRLLSDRFSAERPKGSFSTLEIQRTEQGDSAMYLCASSSLVMNTEAFFGQGTRLTVV.

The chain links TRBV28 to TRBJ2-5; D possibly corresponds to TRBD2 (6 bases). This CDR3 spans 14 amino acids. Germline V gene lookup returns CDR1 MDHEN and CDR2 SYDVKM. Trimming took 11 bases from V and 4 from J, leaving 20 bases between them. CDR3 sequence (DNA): TGTGCCTCCTCTCCCCGCCTAGCGCGAGAGACCCAGTACTTC. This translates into CASSPRLARETQYF.

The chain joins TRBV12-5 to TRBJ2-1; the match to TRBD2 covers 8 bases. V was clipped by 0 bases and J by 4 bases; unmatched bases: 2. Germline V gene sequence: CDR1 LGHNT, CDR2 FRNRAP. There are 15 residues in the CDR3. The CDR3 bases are TGTGCTAGTGGTTTGGTGGGACTAGGGTACAATGAGCAGTTCTTC. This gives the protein CASGLVGLGYNEQFF.

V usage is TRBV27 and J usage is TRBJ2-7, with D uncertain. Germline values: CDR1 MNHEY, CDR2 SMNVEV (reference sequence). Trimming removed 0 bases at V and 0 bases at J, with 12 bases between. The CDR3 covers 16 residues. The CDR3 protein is CASSLSAGYFSYEQYF. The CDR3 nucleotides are TGTGCCAGCAGTTTATCCGCAGGCTATTTCTCCTACGAGCAGTACTTC.

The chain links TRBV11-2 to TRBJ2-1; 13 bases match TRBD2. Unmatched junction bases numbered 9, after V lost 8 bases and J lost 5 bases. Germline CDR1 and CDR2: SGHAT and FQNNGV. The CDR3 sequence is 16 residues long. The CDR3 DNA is TGTGCCAGCGGGCGGACTAGCGGGGGCGCGAACAATGAGCAGTTCTTC. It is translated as CASGRTSGGANNEQFF.

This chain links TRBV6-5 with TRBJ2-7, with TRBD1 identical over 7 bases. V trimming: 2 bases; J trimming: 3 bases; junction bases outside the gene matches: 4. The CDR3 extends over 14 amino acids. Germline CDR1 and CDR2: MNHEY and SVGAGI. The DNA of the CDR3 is TGTGCCAGCAGTTACGTTGCAGGGGGCTACGAGCAGTACTTC. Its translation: CASSYVAGGYEQYF.

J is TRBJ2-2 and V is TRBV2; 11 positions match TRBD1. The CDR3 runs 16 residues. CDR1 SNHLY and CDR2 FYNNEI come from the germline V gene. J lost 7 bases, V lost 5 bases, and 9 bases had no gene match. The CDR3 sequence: CASSQGTGGFGGELFF. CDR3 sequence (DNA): TGTGCCAGCAGTCAGGGGACAGGGGGATTTGGCGGGGAGCTGTTTTTT.

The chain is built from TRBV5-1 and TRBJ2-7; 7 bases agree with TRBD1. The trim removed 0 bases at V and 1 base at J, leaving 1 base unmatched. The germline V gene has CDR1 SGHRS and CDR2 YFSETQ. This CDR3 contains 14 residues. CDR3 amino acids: CASSLDRGSYEQYF. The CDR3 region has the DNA TGCGCCAGCAGCTTGGACAGGGGTTCCTACGAGCAGTACTTC.

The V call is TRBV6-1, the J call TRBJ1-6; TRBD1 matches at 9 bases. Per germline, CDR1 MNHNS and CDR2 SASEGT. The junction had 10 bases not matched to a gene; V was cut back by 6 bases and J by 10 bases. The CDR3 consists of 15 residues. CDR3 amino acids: CASSDRDRDLSPLHF. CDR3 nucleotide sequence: TGTGCCAGCAGCGATAGGGACAGGGATTTATCACCCCTCCACTTT.

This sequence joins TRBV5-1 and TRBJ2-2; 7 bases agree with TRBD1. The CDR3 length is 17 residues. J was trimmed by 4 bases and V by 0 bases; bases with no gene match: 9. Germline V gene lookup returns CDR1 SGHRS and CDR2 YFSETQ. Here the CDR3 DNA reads TGCGCCAGCAGCTTGGATGGACAGGCGAGCCTCACCGGGGAGCTGTTTTTT. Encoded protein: CASSLDGQASLTGELFF.